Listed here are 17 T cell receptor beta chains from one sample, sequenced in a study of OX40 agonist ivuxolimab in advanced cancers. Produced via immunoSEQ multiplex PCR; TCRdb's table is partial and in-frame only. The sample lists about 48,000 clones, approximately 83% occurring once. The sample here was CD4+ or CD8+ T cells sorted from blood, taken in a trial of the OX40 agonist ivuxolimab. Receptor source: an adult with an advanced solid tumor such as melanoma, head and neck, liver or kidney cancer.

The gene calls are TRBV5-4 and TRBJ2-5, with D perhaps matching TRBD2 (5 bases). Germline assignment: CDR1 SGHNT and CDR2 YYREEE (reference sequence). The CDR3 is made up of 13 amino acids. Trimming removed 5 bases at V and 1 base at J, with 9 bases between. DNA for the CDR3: TGTGCCAGCAGGAGGGAAACCCAAGAGACCCAGTACTTC. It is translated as CASRRETQETQYF.

CDR3 residues: CASLSGPGSYNEQFF. The CDR3 bases are TGTGCCAGCCTCTCCGGCCCGGGCTCCTACAATGAGCAGTTCTTC. The chain combines TRBV7-2 with TRBJ2-1; D gene unclear. Per germline, CDR1 SGHTA and CDR2 FQGNSA. V was shortened by 8 bases and J by 0 bases, with 14 bases between the two germline ends. This CDR3 has 15 amino acids.

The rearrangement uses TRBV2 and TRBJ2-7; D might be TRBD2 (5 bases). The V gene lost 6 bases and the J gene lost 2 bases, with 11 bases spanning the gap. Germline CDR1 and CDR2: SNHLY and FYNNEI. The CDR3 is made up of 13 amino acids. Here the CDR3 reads CASSGVVAYEQYF. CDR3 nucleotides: TGTGCCAGCAGCGGGGTCGTTGCCTACGAGCAGTACTTC.

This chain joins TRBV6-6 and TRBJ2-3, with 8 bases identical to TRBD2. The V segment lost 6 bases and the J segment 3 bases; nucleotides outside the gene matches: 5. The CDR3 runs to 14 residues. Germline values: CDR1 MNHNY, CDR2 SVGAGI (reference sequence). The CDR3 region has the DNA TGTGCCAGCAGAGTAGCGGGGAAGACAGATACGCAGTATTTT. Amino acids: CASRVAGKTDTQYF.

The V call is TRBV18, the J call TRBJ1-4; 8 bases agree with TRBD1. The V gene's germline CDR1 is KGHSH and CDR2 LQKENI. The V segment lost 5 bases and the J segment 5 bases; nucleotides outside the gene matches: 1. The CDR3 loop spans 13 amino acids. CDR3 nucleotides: TGTGCCAGCTCAGCAGGGGGCAATGAAAAACTGTTTTTT. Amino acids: CASSAGGNEKLFF.

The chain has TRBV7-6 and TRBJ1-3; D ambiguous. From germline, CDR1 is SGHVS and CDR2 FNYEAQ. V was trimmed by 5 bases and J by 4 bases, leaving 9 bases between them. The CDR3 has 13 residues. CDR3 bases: TGTGCCAGCAGCACCATACCCGGAAACACCATATATTTT. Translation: CASSTIPGNTIYF.

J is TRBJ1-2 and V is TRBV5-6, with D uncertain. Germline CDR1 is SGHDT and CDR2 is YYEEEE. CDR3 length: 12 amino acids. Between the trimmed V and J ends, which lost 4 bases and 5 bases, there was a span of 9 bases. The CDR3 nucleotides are TGTGCCAGCAGCGAAGGAGATTATGGCTACACCTTC. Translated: CASSEGDYGYTF.

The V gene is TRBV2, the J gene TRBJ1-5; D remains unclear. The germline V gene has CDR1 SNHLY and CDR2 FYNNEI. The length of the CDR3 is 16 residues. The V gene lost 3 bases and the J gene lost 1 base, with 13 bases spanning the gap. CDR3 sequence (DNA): TGTGCCAGCAGTGAGTACCCATATGGCAGCAATCAGCCCCAGCATTTT. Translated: CASSEYPYGSNQPQHF. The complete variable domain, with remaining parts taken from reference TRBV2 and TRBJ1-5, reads EPEVTQTPSHQVTQMGQEVILRCVPISNHLYFYWYRQILGQKVEFLVSFYNNEISEKSEIFDDQFSVERPDGSNFTLKIRSTKLEDSAMYFCASSEYPYGSNQPQHFGDGTRLSIL.

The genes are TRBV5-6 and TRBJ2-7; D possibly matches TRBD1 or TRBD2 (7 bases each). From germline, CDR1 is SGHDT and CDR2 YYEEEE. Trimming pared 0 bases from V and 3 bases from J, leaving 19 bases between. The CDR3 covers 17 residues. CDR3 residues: CASSLAGGGQLFYEQYF. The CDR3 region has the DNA TGTGCCAGCAGCTTGGCAGGGGGGGGACAGCTTTTCTACGAGCAGTACTTC.

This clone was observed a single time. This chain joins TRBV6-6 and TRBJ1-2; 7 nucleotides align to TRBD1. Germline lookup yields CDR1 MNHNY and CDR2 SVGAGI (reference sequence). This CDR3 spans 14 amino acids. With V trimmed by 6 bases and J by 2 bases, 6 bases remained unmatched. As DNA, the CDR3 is TGTGCCAGCAGGGAGTCACAGGGGAACTATGGCTACACCTTC. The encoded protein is CASRESQGNYGYTF.

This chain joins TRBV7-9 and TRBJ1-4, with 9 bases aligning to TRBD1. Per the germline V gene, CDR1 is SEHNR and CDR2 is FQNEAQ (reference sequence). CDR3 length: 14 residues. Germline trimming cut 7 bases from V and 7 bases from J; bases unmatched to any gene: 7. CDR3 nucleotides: TGTGCCAGCACCTTCGGGACAGGGACTGAAAAACTGTTTTTT. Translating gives CASTFGTGTEKLFF.

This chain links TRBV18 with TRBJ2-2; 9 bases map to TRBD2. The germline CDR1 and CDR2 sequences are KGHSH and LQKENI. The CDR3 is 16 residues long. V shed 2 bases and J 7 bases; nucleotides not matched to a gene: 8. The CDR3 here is CASSPRSGGFIGELFF. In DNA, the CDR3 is TGTGCCAGCTCACCAAGAAGCGGGGGGTTCATCGGGGAGCTGTTTTTT.

The CDR3 is CASSDPAGGGSPLHF. CDR3 DNA sequence: TGTGCCAGCAGCGACCCCGCGGGGGGAGGCTCACCCCTCCACTTT. V and J are TRBV6-5 and TRBJ1-6, with a tentative D call TRBD1 (5 bases). CDR1 and CDR2 (germline): MNHEY, SVGAGI. Between the trimmed V and J ends, which lost 6 bases and 10 bases, there was a span of 19 bases. The CDR3 spans 15 residues.

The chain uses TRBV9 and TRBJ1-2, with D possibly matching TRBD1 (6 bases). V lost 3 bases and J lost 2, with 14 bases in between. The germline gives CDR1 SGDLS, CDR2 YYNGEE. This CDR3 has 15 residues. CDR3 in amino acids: CASSATVGQNYGYTF. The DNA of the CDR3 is TGTGCCAGCAGCGCTACCGTAGGACAGAACTATGGCTACACCTTC.

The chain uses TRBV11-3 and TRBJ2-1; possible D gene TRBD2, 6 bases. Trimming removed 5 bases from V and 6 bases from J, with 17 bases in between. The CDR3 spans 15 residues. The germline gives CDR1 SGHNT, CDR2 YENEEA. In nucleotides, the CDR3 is TGTGCCAGCAGCCCAGGGACTGCGGGATTCAATGAGCAGTTCTTC. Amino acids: CASSPGTAGFNEQFF.

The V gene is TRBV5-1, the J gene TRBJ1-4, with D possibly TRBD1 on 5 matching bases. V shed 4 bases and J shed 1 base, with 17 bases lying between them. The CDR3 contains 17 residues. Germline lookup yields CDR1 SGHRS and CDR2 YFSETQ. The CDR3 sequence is CASSLGAWEITNEKLFF. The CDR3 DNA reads TGCGCCAGCAGCCTTGGGGCCTGGGAAATAACTAATGAAAAACTGTTTTTT.

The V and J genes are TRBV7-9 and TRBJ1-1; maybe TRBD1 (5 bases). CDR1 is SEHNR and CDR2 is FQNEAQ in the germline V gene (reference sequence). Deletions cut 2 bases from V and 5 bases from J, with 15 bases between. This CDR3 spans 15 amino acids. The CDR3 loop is CASSLSGGMGTEAFF. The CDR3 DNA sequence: TGTGCCAGCAGCTTATCTGGGGGGATGGGTACTGAAGCTTTCTTT.